These 23 T cell receptor beta chains share one sample of origin, sequenced in a study of blood T cell repertoires in COVID-19 (dated by TCRdb to the early 2020s). The method was the immunoSEQ multiplex PCR assay. TCRdb carries this immuneACCESS record with in-frame sequences only. Its versions omit some clonotypes, under half of them owing to an unresolved V gene in the studies checked, with the rest unexplained. The sample includes roughly 180,000 clones, with around 85% observed a single time. The ten top clones hold approximately 1.2% of the sample. The specimen was peripheral blood. The receptor source for this set is a man aged 55 to 70 who had recovered from COVID-19.

This clone was seen a handful of times. The chain joins TRBV27 to TRBJ1-2; D unresolved. V was cut by 0 bases and J by 8 bases, with 13 bases left in between. Germline CDR1 is MNHEY and CDR2 is SMNVEV (reference sequence). The CDR3 length is 14 residues. The CDR3 coding sequence is TGTGCCAGCAGTTTATCAACCCTGACGGAGGGCTACACCTTC. It specifies CASSLSTLTEGYTF.

This chain joins TRBV18 and TRBJ2-3; the D is unclear. CDR3 length: 19 amino acids. V lost 3 bases, J lost 0 bases, and 22 bases lay in between. Germline assignment: CDR1 KGHSH and CDR2 LQKENI. As DNA, the CDR3 is TGTGCCAGCTCACCCAACTCCATCTACGGTGTCACTAGCACAGATACGCAGTATTTT. It specifies CASSPNSIYGVTSTDTQYF.

The chain has TRBV5-4 and TRBJ2-1, with TRBD1 as a possible D gene (8 bases). Germline CDR1 SGHNT, CDR2 YYREEE (reference sequence). The CDR3 length is 14 residues. The V gene lost 3 bases and the J gene lost 6 bases, with 13 bases spanning the gap. This CDR3 is CASSSYRGGNEQFF. In DNA, the CDR3 is TGTGCCAGCAGCTCATACAGGGGGGGCAATGAGCAGTTCTTC.

In this sample, this clone turned up a few times. The J gene is TRBJ2-1, the V gene TRBV24-1, with 7 bases fitting TRBD2. CDR1 is KGHDR and CDR2 is SFDVKD in the germline V gene. Unmatched junction bases numbered 13, after V lost 4 bases and J lost 8 bases. This CDR3 is built from 16 residues. The CDR3 DNA is TGTGCCACCAGTGACCCCGGGGGAATTGGGAGGGATGAGCAGTTCTTC. It encodes CATSDPGGIGRDEQFF.

The chain has TRBV5-4 and TRBJ1-2; possibly TRBD1 for D (5 bases). The CDR3 spans 15 residues. Germline CDR1 reads SGHNT; CDR2 reads YYREEE (reference sequence). The V gene lost 4 bases and the J gene lost 5 bases, with 18 bases spanning the gap. The CDR3, as DNA: TGTGCCAGCAGCCCCGGGGGTTTCCACCTTTATGGCTACACCTTC. Its translation: CASSPGGFHLYGYTF. Full variable domain (remainder filled in from reference TRBV5-4 and TRBJ1-2): ETGVTQSPTHLIKTRGQQVTLRCSSQSGHNTVSWYQQALGQGPQFIFQYYREEENGRGNFPPRFSGLQFPNYSSELNVNALELDDSALYLCASSPGGFHLYGYTFGSGTRLTVV.

Note on this clone: The junction departs from the called germline gene at one end, perhaps through a read error. CDR3 loop: CASSLGTSGQETQYF. CDR3 DNA sequence: TGTGCTAGCAGCCTAGGCACTAGCGGGCAAGAGACCCAGTACTTC. The V gene is TRBV7-7, the J gene TRBJ2-5; 9 nucleotides line up with TRBD2. Germline V gene lookup returns CDR1 SSHAT and CDR2 FNYEAQ (reference sequence). The CDR3 covers 15 residues.

This sequence joins TRBV9 and TRBJ1-1; D possibly corresponds to TRBD1 (6 bases). Per germline, CDR1 SGDLS and CDR2 YYNGEE. This CDR3 region has 14 residues. Between the trimmed V and J ends, which lost 2 bases and 5 bases, there was a span of 13 bases. The CDR3 coding sequence is TGTGCCAGCAGCGTGACAGGTGTGGGGACTGAAGCTTTCTTT. It is translated as CASSVTGVGTEAFF.

The chain employs TRBV29-1 and TRBJ2-2, with D maybe TRBD2 (5 bases). The CDR3 runs 17 residues. Germline V gene lookup returns CDR1 SQVTM and CDR2 ANQGSEA. The ends were cut back, 6 bases at V and 1 base at J, with 21 bases in the middle. The CDR3 bases are TGCAGCGTACGTACCCCTCGAGGGTCCGTGAACACCGGGGAGCTGTTTTTT. Translation gives CSVRTPRGSVNTGELFF.

The chain combines TRBV5-1 with TRBJ1-4, with D perhaps matching TRBD1 (6 bases). CDR1 and CDR2 (germline): SGHRS, YFSETQ. CDR3 length equals 15 residues. The V end lost 0 bases, the J end lost 3 bases, and 9 bases lay between the germline ends. The CDR3 coding sequence is TGCGCCAGCAGCTTGGCCCGGACAGCTAATGAAAAACTGTTTTTT. The encoded protein is CASSLARTANEKLFF.

The chain uses TRBV7-3 and TRBJ2-3; TRBD2 aligns across 8 bases. CDR3 size: 15 residues. With V trimmed by 4 bases and J by 0 bases, 3 bases remained unmatched. Germline V gives CDR1 SGHTA, CDR2 FQGTGA. CDR3 region: CASSSAGVSTDTQYF. In DNA form, the CDR3 reads TGTGCCAGCAGCTCAGCGGGGGTGAGCACAGATACGCAGTATTTT.

This sequence joins TRBV7-8 and TRBJ2-7; TRBD1 matches 8 bases. The V and J ends lost 5 bases and 6 bases, in that order; junction bases with no gene match: 9. This CDR3 is 14 amino acids long. CDR1 is SGHVS, CDR2 FQNEAQ, per germline. The DNA of the CDR3 is TGTGCCAGCAGCCGGACAGGGAAGGCAGGCGAGCAGTACTTC. Protein product: CASSRTGKAGEQYF.

This sequence joins TRBV11-2 and TRBJ2-7; TRBD1 matches 8 bases. The trim removed 2 bases at V and 3 bases at J, leaving 6 bases unmatched. CDR1 and CDR2 (germline): SGHAT, FQNNGV. The CDR3 has 15 residues. The CDR3 loop reads CASSLIGTGVYEQYF. The DNA of the CDR3 is TGTGCCAGCAGCTTAATTGGGACAGGTGTCTACGAGCAGTACTTC.

This clone appeared once. The chain links TRBV5-5 to TRBJ1-1; 7 bases agree with TRBD1. Per the germline V gene, CDR1 is SGHKS and CDR2 is YYEKEE (reference sequence). The CDR3 sequence is 16 residues long. Unmatched junction bases numbered 8, after V lost 3 bases and J lost 0 bases. The CDR3 region is CASSYSRDSLNTEAFF. The CDR3 DNA is TGTGCCAGCAGCTATTCTCGGGACAGTCTGAACACTGAAGCTTTCTTT.

The DNA for the CDR3 is TGCAGCGTTCGTACTAGCGGGGGGGCTGAGCAGTACTTC. Translation: CSVRTSGGAEQYF. The rearrangement uses TRBV29-1 and TRBJ2-7, with 13 nucleotides matching TRBD2. J gave up 7 bases and V 5 bases, and 5 bases lay outside the gene matches. The CDR3 consists of 13 residues. Per the germline V gene, CDR1 is SQVTM and CDR2 is ANQGSEA.

This clone was found a few times. CDR3 loop: CASSLLFRDYEQYF. In DNA, the CDR3 is TGTGCCAGCAGCTTACTATTCAGGGACTACGAGCAGTACTTC. The chain combines TRBV7-9 with TRBJ2-7; D perhaps matches TRBD1 (5 bases). Germline CDR1 SEHNR, CDR2 FQNEAQ (reference sequence). This CDR3 has 14 residues. Trimming shortened V by 2 bases and J by 3 bases, and 11 bases separated the two germline ends.

J is TRBJ2-2 and V is TRBV7-3; TRBD1 might be the D (5 bases). V was cut by 4 bases and J by 4 bases, with 10 bases left in between. CDR3 size: 14 residues. Germline lookup yields CDR1 SGHTA and CDR2 FQGTGA. CDR3 coding DNA: TGTGCCAGCAGCTCAGGGTCGGGCACCGGGGAGCTGTTTTTT. Protein sequence: CASSSGSGTGELFF.

This rearrangement joins TRBV6-5 to TRBJ1-5; D is unclear. The CDR3 totals 13 residues. Germline V gene sequence: CDR1 MNHEY, CDR2 SVGAGI. V was trimmed by 4 bases and J by 5 bases, leaving 9 bases between them. The CDR3, as DNA: TGTGCCAGCAGTTCTGGGCCCCATCAGCCCCAGCATTTT. Translation: CASSSGPHQPQHF.

This clone was seen a few times. This chain joins TRBV4-2 and TRBJ2-6, with 7 bases identical to TRBD1. The CDR3 has 19 residues. Germline loops: CDR1 LGHNA, CDR2 YNFKEQ. V shed 1 base, J shed 0 bases, and the junction held 9 bases outside the gene matches. The CDR3 region is CASSQGVGQTISGANVLTF. The CDR3 DNA is TGTGCCAGCAGCCAAGGGGTGGGACAGACAATCTCTGGGGCCAACGTCCTGACTTTC.

The V gene is TRBV7-6, the J gene TRBJ2-1; 9 positions agree with TRBD1. CDR1 is SGHVS and CDR2 is FNYEAQ in the germline V gene. J was trimmed by 6 bases and V by 1 base; bases with no gene match: 7. There are 16 residues in the CDR3. Here the CDR3 reads CASSLEGTGPSNEQFF. As DNA, the CDR3 is TGTGCCAGCAGCTTAGAGGGGACAGGGCCTTCCAATGAGCAGTTCTTC.

The rearrangement uses TRBV6-6 and TRBJ2-7, with D perhaps matching TRBD1 (5 bases). V gave up 6 bases and J gave up 3 bases, with 12 bases separating them. The germline V gene encodes CDR1 MNHNY and CDR2 SVGAGI (reference sequence). The CDR3 loop spans 13 amino acids. The CDR3, as DNA: TGTGCCAGCAGAAAACAAGGGGTCTACGAGCAGTACTTC. Protein product: CASRKQGVYEQYF.

V gene TRBV6-2 or TRBV6-3 combines with J gene TRBJ2-7; D not certain. The V end lost 3 bases, the J end lost 4 bases, and 13 bases lay between the germline ends. The CDR3 runs to 14 residues. CDR1 is MNHEY, CDR2 SVGEGT, per germline. The DNA for the CDR3 is TGTGCCAGCAGTTATAGGAACAGACCGTACGAGCAGTACTTC. Encoded protein: CASSYRNRPYEQYF.

The chain recombines TRBV27 with TRBJ2-2; TRBD1 aligns across 7 bases. The CDR3 runs to 15 residues. Germline CDR1 is MNHEY and CDR2 is SMNVEV (reference sequence). The J segment lost 1 base and the V segment lost 6 bases, leaving 5 bases of the junction unmatched. The CDR3: CASRRTGQNTGELFF. The DNA of the CDR3 is TGTGCCAGCAGGCGGACAGGTCAGAACACCGGGGAGCTGTTTTTT.

The CDR3 sequence is CSVAPTGGRNEQFF. The CDR3 coding sequence is TGCAGCGTAGCGCCGACAGGAGGTAGGAATGAGCAGTTCTTC. V usage is TRBV29-1 and J usage is TRBJ2-1; maybe TRBD1 (6 bases). Trimming left V 6 bases short and J 7 bases short, with 19 bases between. Germline CDR1 and CDR2: SQVTM and ANQGSEA. The CDR3 contains 14 residues.